This paragraph covers one T cell receptor (beta chain) sequence. What it binds is unknown. Isolation recovered at least 6.5 million PBMCs from every sample. Germline V gene sequence: CDR1 SGHTA, CDR2 FQGNSA. The CDR3 covers 14 residues. The ends lost 1 base at V and 8 bases at J; junction bases unmatched: 7. The authors ran a second PCR of roughly 6 to 12 cycles using a sample-barcoded 5' primer and a J-beta primer mix. MiXCR, run by TCRdb on the 5' RACE reads, gives a single entry per CDR3 protein. The data contain hundreds of thousands of distinct CDR3 sequences, around half of them singletons. The record originates from a study of blood T cells in healthy people across ages. Study observations and caveats: TCR beta diversity correlated strongly with naive T cell percentage.

Sequenced material: blood. The J gene is TRBJ1-2, the V gene TRBV7-2, with 7 bases fitting TRBD1. This TCR was recovered from a man of 80 years or more in good health. The CDR3 here is CASSLDGTGEGYTF. The CDR3 DNA reads TGTGCCAGCAGCTTAGACGGTACAGGGGAAGGCTACACCTTC.